A selection of T cell receptor beta chains follows, all from one sample in a study of shared clonotypes between healthy human individuals. Profiled with immunoSEQ multiplex PCR; TCRdb holds only in-frame clones, not every one. The sample has 2 million to 2.5 million clones; around 96% are singletons. Sequenced sample: naive CD8+ T cells sorted from blood. These TCRs come from a man between 18 and 35 years old in good health. Both conserved end residues are part of each CDR3. A D gene is named only where the DNA matches it firmly. The size entry is marked missing in some rows and otherwise reads once, few, many or a size class.

>NA|TRBJ2-7|NA|TRBV7-9
TGTGCCAGCAGCTTCGGGCAGGGCTACGAGCAGTACTTC
CASSFGQGYEQYF
>NA|TRBJ1-4|NA|TRBV7-9
TGTGCCAGCAGCTTAAGTTTGGCAGCAGGTGAAAAACTGTTTTTT
CASSLSLAAGEKLFF
>NA|TRBJ2-3|NA|TRBV28
TGTGCCAGCAAAGGCGGACTTAGCACAGATACGCAGTATTTT
CASKGGLSTDTQYF
>TRBD1|TRBJ2-7|NA|TRBV7-9
TGTGCCAGCAGCTTAAACCGGGACAGGCGGACCGAGCAGTACTTC
CASSLNRDRRTEQYF
>NA|TRBJ2-7|NA|TRBV7-8
TGTGCCAGCAGCTTAGTTACGGGTCCCTACGAGCAGTACTTC
CASSLVTGPYEQYF
>NA|TRBJ2-3|NA|TRBV19
TGTGCCAGTAGTTCCCGGGACACCCCGCGGAGTGGTGAGCAGTATTTT
CASSSRDTPRSGEQYF
>NA|TRBJ1-1|NA|TRBV27
TGTGCCGCGACACGGGGGCCGGGATCTGAAGCTTTCTTT
CAATRGPGSEAFF
>NA|TRBJ2-1|NA|TRBV29-1
TGCAGCGTTGAAGGACTAGACTCCTACAATGAGCAGTTCTTC
CSVEGLDSYNEQFF
>TRBD1|TRBJ2-7|NA|TRBV30
TGTGCCTGGGCCTTTGGACAGGACGAGCAGTACTTC
CAWAFGQDEQYF
>TRBD1|TRBJ1-6|NA|TRBV6-6
TGTGCCAGCACCTTAGGACAGGGAGTAAATTCACCCCTCCACTTT
CASTLGQGVNSPLHF
>NA|TRBJ2-2|NA|TRBV19
TGTGCCAGTAGTATAGAAGGGAACACCGGGGAGCTGTTTTTT
CASSIEGNTGELFF
>NA|TRBJ2-1|NA|TRBV13
TGTGCCAGCAGCTTAGTGACTGATGCCTACAATGAGCAGTTCTTC
CASSLVTDAYNEQFF
>NA|TRBJ1-2|NA|TRBV5-4
TGTGCCAGCAGCTTGAGAGGGGATTCCACCTTC
CASSLRGDSTF
>TRBD1|TRBJ1-1|NA|TRBV4-1
TGCGCCAGCAGCATAGGGGGCGTTCCTGAAGCTTTCTTT
CASSIGGVPEAFF
>NA|TRBJ2-7|NA|TRBV5-1
TGCGCCAGCAGCTTGCGGGGGGCCGAGCAGTACTTC
CASSLRGAEQYF
>NA|TRBJ2-7|once|TRBV11-2
TGTGCCAGCAGCTTAGATACGATGGCTGACGAGCAGTACTTC
CASSLDTMADEQYF
>NA|TRBJ1-1|NA|TRBV7-9
TGTGCCAGCGGCCTTCGGTCACCGAACACTGAAGCTTTCTTT
CASGLRSPNTEAFF
>NA|TRBJ1-3|NA|TRBV7-2
TGTGCCAGCAGCTTTTTAGGCTCTGGAAACACCATATATTTT
CASSFLGSGNTIYF
>NA|TRBJ2-1|NA|TRBV11-2
TGTGCCAGCAGCTTTGGCCCGGCCGGAGCGGGCTACAATGAGCAGTTCTTC
CASSFGPAGAGYNEQFF
>NA|TRBJ2-7|NA|TRBV27
TGTGCCAGCAGTTTGGGGACAACTACCTACGAGCAGTACTTC
CASSLGTTTYEQYF
>NA|TRBJ2-7|NA|TRBV29-1
TGCAGCGTTGGTCCTCCCCCCGGGACATCGGGGCCCTACGAGCAGTACTTC
CSVGPPPGTSGPYEQYF
>NA|TRBJ2-7|NA|TRBV5-1
TGCGCCAGCAGCTTGGTTCCGACCTACGAGCAGTACTTC
CASSLVPTYEQYF
>NA|TRBJ1-2|NA|TRBV6-1
TGTGCCAGCACCCTAGTCCCAGACGTGCTCTATGGCTACACCTTC
CASTLVPDVLYGYTF
>NA|TRBJ2-1|NA|TRBV5-6
TGTGCCAGCAGCTTGGGAGTTAGGCGGGGCGGAGGGTCCTACAATGAGCAGTTCTTC
CASSLGVRRGGGSYNEQFF
>TRBD1|TRBJ1-1|NA|TRBV2
TGTGCCAGCAGTCCAAGACAGGGGGCCAACACTGAAGCTTTCTTT
CASSPRQGANTEAFF
>NA|TRBJ2-1|once|TRBV5-1
TGCGCCAGCAGCTTTTCCCCCTTGGAGCAGTTCTTC
CASSFSPLEQFF
>NA|TRBJ1-4|NA|TRBV30
TGTGCCTGGAGTTTAGGGGCTAATGAAAAACTGTTTTTT
CAWSLGANEKLFF
>NA|TRBJ2-3|NA|TRBV9
TGTGCCAGCAGCGCAGGACCGACGGGAACAGATACGCAGTATTTT
CASSAGPTGTDTQYF
>TRBD2|TRBJ2-7|NA|TRBV4-3
TGCGCCAGCAGCCAAGATTCGGGGGGGTACCCTTACGAGCAGTACTTC
CASSQDSGGYPYEQYF
>TRBD1|TRBJ2-4|NA|TRBV6-4
TGTGCCAGCACCATGGCAGCCCAGGGGGCCTCCAAAAACATTCAGTACTTC
CASTMAAQGASKNIQYF
>NA|TRBJ2-5|NA|TRBV9
TGTGCCAGCAGCGGAGCCCCGACCTCACAAGAGACCCAGTACTTC
CASSGAPTSQETQYF
>TRBD1|TRBJ1-4|NA|TRBV28
TGTGCCAGCAGTACGGGACAGGGTTTTAATGAAAAACTGTTTTTT
CASSTGQGFNEKLFF
>NA|TRBJ2-5|NA|TRBV5-1
TGCGCCAGCAGCTTGGCCGGGTACAGCCAAGAGACCCAGTACTTC
CASSLAGYSQETQYF
>TRBD1|TRBJ2-7|NA|TRBV6-5
TGTGCCAGCAGTTCATCTGGGACAGGGGACGAGCAGTACTTC
CASSSSGTGDEQYF
>NA|TRBJ2-1|NA|TRBV5-4
TGTGCCAGCAGCTTCGGTGGTGGGTCTGAGCAGTTCTTC
CASSFGGGSEQFF
>TRBD2|TRBJ2-5|NA|TRBV10-1
TGCGCCAGCAGTGAGTCTATAGGGAGGGCCGGTGACGAGACCCAGTACTTC
CASSESIGRAGDETQYF
>NA|TRBJ1-5|NA|TRBV10-2
TGCGCCAGCAGCCCGGGGGGGGCTTGGCCCCAGCATTTT
CASSPGGAWPQHF
>NA|TRBJ1-6|NA|TRBV7-9
TGTGCCAGCGCTTCCGCGTTTTCACCCCTCCACTTT
CASASAFSPLHF
>NA|TRBJ2-7|NA|TRBV11-2
TGTGCCAGCAGCACCGGGACTGGGTACGAGCAGTACTTC
CASSTGTGYEQYF
>NA|TRBJ2-1|NA|TRBV6-1
TGTGCCAGCAGTGATTGGGTCTCCTACAATGAGCAGTTCTTC
CASSDWVSYNEQFF